The 2 T cell receptor beta chains listed next were all sequenced from one sample in a study of shared clonotypes between healthy human individuals. TCRdb's table, derived via immunoSEQ multiplex PCR, lists solely in-frame clones and lacks some. The table shows roughly 2,500,000 clones, with over 85% occurring only once. The sample comprised naive CD4+ T cells from PBMCs. The subset denotes: CD45RA+ positively selected. These receptors were taken from a man in his late teens or twenties in good health. Some clones in this sample may be carry-over from other donors' samples.

V and J are TRBV7-9 and TRBJ2-1; TRBD1 matches at 9 bases. Germline CDR1 reads SEHNR; CDR2 reads FQNEAQ (reference sequence). The length of the CDR3 is 14 residues. Trimming cost V 10 bases and J 6 bases; bases outside gene matches: 10. CDR3 DNA sequence: TGTGCCACTATCGGGCGGACAGGGGTCAATGAGCAGTTCTTC. This translates into CATIGRTGVNEQFF.

This clone was counted once. This chain joins TRBV6-6 and TRBJ2-7; D not certain. CDR1 and CDR2 (germline): MNHNY, SVGAGI (reference sequence). V was pared by 8 bases and J by 0 bases, with 5 bases between. This CDR3 region has 11 residues. The chain's CDR3 is CASANSYEQYF. The CDR3 nucleotides read TGTGCCAGCGCTAACTCCTACGAGCAGTACTTC.